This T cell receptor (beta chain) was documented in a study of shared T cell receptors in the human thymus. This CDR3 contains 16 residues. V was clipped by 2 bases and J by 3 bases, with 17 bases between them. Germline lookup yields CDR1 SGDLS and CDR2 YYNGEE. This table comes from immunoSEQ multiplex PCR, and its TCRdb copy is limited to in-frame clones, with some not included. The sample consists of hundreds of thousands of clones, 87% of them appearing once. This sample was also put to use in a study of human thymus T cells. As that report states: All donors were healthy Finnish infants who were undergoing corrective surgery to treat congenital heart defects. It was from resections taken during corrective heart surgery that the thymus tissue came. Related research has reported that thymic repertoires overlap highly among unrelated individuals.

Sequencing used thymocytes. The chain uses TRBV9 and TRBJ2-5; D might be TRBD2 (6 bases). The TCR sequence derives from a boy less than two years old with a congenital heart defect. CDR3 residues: CASSVNRETDKETQYF. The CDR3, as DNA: TGTGCCAGCAGCGTCAACCGGGAGACCGACAAAGAGACCCAGTACTTC.